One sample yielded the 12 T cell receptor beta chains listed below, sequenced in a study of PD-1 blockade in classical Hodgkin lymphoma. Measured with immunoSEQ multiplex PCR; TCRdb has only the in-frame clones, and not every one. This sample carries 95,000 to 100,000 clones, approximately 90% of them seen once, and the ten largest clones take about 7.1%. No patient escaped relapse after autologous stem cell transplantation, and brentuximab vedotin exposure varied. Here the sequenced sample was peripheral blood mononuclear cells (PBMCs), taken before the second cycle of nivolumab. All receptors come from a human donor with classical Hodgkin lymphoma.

Written as DNA, the CDR3 is TGTGCCAGCAGCCAGGCGGCGGGGCCCCCTTACGAGCAGTACTTC. It is translated as CASSQAAGPPYEQYF. This sequence joins TRBV7-3 and TRBJ2-7, with D possibly matching TRBD2 (6 bases). Trimming took off 5 bases at V and 4 bases at J, with 18 bases between the two ends. The CDR3 extends over 15 amino acids. Germline V lookup: CDR1 SGHTA, CDR2 FQGTGA.

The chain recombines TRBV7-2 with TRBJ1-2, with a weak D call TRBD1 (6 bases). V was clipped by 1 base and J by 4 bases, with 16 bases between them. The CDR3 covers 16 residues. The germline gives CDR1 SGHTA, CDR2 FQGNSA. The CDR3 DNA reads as TGTGCCAGCAGCTTAGACCCCCCGGGGGGCGTCTATGGCTACACCTTC. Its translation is CASSLDPPGGVYGYTF.

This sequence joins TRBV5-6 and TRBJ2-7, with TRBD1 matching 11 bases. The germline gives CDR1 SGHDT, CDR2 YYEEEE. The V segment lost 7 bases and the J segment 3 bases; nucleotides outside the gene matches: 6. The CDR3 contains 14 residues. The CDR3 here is CASRWGTGGYEQYF. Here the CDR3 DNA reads TGTGCCAGCCGCTGGGGGACAGGGGGCTACGAGCAGTACTTC. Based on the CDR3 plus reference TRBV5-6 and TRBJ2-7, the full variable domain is DAGVTQSPTHLIKTRGQQVTLRCSPKSGHDTVSWYQQALGQGPQFIFQYYEEEERQRGNFPDRFSGHQFPNYSSELNVNALLLGDSALYLCASRWGTGGYEQYFGPGTRLTVT.

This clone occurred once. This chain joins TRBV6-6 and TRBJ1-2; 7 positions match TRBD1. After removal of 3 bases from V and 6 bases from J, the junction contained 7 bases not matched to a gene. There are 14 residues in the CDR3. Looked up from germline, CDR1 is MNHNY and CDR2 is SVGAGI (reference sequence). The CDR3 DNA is TGTGCCAGCAGTTATTACGACAGGGTAGATGGCTACACCTTC. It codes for CASSYYDRVDGYTF.

CDR3 amino acids: CASSIDLTAAEAFF. For the CDR3, the DNA is TGTGCCAGTAGTATAGATCTTACGGCGGCTGAAGCTTTCTTT. V gene TRBV19 combines with J gene TRBJ1-1; D gene ambiguous. With 0 bases removed from V and 6 bases from J, the gap between germline ends came to 11 bases. Germline CDR1 LNHDA, CDR2 SQIVND (reference sequence). The CDR3 has 14 amino acids.

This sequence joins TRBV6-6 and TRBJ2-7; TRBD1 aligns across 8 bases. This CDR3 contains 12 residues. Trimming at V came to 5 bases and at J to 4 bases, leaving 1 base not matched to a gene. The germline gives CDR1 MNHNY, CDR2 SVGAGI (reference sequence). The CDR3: CASSRDRYEQYF. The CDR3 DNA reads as TGTGCCAGCAGTAGGGACAGGTACGAGCAGTACTTC.

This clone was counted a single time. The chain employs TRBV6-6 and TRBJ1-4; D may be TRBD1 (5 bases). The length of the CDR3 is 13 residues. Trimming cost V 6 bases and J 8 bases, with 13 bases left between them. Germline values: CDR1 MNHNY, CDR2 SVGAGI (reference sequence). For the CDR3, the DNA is TGTGCCAGCAGGGATGGGACCGTGGAAAAACTGTTTTTT. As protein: CASRDGTVEKLFF.

The chain's CDR3 is CASSSGQTDTQYF. Here the CDR3 DNA reads TGTGCCAGCAGCTCAGGACAGACAGATACGCAGTATTTT. The chain has TRBV11-3 and TRBJ2-3, with TRBD1 as a possible D gene (6 bases). Germline values: CDR1 SGHNT, CDR2 YENEEA. The CDR3 sequence is 13 residues long. Trimming removed 4 bases at V and 3 bases at J, with 8 bases between. The full variable domain, with the rest looked up from reference TRBV11-3 and TRBJ2-3, is EAGVVQSPRYKIIEKKQPVAFWCNPISGHNTLYWYLQNLGQGPELLIRYENEEAVDDSQLPKDRFSAERLKGVDSTLKIQPAELGDSAVYLCASSSGQTDTQYFGPGTRLTVL.

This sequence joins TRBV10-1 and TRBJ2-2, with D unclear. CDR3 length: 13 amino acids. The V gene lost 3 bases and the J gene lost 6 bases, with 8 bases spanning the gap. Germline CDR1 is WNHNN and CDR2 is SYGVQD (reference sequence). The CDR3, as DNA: TGCGCCAGCAGTGATACCGGACCCGGGGAGCTGTTTTTT. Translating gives CASSDTGPGELFF.

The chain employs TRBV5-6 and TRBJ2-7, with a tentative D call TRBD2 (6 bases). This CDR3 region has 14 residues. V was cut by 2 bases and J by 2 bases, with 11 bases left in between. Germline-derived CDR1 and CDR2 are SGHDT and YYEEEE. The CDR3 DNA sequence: TGTGCCAGCAGCTTCGGGACTGCCCCCTACGAGCAGTACTTC. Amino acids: CASSFGTAPYEQYF.

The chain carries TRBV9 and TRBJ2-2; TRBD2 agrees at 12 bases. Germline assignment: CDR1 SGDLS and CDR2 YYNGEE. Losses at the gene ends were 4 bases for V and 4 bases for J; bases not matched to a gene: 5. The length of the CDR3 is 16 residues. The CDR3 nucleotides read TGTGCCAGCAGCACCGGACTAGCGGGACCCACCGGGGAGCTGTTTTTT. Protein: CASSTGLAGPTGELFF.

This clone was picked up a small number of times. The CDR3 DNA sequence: TGTGCCAGCAGACGAGACATTTCGAACACCGGGGAGCTGTTTTTT. Translating it yields CASRRDISNTGELFF. The chain has TRBV27 and TRBJ2-2; no firm D call. Germline loops: CDR1 MNHEY, CDR2 SMNVEV (reference sequence). The CDR3 is 15 residues long. The V and J ends lost 6 bases and 0 bases respectively, with 11 bases between them.